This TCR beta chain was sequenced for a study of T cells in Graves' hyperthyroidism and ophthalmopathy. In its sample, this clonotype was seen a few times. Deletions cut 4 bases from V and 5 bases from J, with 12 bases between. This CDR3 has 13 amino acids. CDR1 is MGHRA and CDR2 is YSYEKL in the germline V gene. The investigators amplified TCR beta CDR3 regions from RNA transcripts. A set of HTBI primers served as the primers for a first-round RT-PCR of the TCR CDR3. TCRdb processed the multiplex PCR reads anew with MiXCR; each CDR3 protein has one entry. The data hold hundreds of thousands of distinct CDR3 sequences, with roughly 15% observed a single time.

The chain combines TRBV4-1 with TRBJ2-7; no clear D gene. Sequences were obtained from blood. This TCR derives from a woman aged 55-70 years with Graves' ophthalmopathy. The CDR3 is CASSLGLGDEQYF. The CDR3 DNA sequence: TGCGCCAGCAGCCTTGGGCTTGGCGACGAGCAGTACTTC.